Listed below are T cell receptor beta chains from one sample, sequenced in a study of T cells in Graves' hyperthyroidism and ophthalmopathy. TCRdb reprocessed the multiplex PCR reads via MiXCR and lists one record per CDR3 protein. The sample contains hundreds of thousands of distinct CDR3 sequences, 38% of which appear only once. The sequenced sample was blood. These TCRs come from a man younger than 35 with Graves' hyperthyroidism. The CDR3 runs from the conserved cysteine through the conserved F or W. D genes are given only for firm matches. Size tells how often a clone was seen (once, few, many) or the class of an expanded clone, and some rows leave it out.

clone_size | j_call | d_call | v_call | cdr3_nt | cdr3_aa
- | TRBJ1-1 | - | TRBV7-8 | TGTGCCAGCAGCCAATTTGAGGTGAACACTGAAGCTTTCTTT | CASSQFEVNTEAFF
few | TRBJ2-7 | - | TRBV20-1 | TGCAGTGCTACCGGGACGCCCCTCGAGCAGTACTTC | CSATGTPLEQYF
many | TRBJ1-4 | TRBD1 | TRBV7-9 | TGTGCCAGCAGCTTAGCGGGACAGGGAGAAAAACTGTTTTTT | CASSLAGQGEKLFF
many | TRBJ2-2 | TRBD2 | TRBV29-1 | TGCAGCGCCGAGACTAGCCCCACCGGGGAGCTGTTTTTT | CSAETSPTGELFF
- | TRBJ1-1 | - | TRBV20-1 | TGCAGTGCTAGCATCGGAGGAACGGGAGCTTTCTTT | CSASIGGTGAFF
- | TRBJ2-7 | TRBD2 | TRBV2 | TGTGCCAGCACTGAACTAGCGGGCCCCCTCAGGACCTACGAGCAGTACTTC | CASTELAGPLRTYEQYF
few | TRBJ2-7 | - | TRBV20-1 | TGCAGCTTTGCGGCGCCGGGATCCTACGAGCAGTACTTC | CSFAAPGSYEQYF
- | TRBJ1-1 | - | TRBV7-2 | TGTGCCAGCAGCTCACAGGGTGGAGACACTGAAGCTTCCTTT | CASSSQGGDTEASF
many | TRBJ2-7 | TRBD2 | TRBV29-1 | TGCAGCGTGGGGACTAGCGGGATCTACGAGCAGTACTTC | CSVGTSGIYEQYF
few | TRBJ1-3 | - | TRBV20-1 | TGCAGTGCTAGAGTCGACGGGTTCTCTGGAAACACCATATATTTT | CSARVDGFSGNTIYF
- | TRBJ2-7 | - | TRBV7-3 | TGTGCCAGCAGCTTGGTCCTCGGGGGCTCCTACGAGCAGTACTTC | CASSLVLGGSYEQYF
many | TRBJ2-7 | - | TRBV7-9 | TGTGCCAGCAGCTTAGGACGGCAGTACGAGCAGTACTTC | CASSLGRQYEQYF
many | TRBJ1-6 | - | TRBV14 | TGTGCCAGCAGCCCCTGGGAGGGGGGTCCCCTCCACTTT | CASSPWEGGPLHF
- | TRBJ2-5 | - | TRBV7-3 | TGTGCCAGCAGCTTAGGGGGGCAGGTCCAAGAGACCCAGTACTTC | CASSLGGQVQETQYF
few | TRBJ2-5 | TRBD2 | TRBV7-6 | TGTGCCAGCAGCCCCCCTTACCTAGCGGGGGGGCCGAAGACCCAGTACTTC | CASSPPYLAGGPKTQYF
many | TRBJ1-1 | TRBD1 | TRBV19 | TGTGCCAGTACCACGTGGGACAGGGGAGGCACTGAAGCTTTCTTT | CASTTWDRGGTEAFF
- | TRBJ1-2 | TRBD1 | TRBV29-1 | TGCAGCGCCGGACAGGGACAGGGCGGCACCTTC | CSAGQGQGGTF
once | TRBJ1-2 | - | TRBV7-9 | TGTGCCAGCAGGCTTGCAGGGGACGGCTACACCTTC | CASRLAGDGYTF
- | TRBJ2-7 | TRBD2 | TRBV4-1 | TGCGCCAGCAGCCGGATACTCCTAGCGGAACCCTCCTACGAGCAGTACTTC | CASSRILLAEPSYEQYF
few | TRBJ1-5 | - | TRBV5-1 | TGCGCCAGCAGCTTGGAGGGCTTTAGCAATCAGCCCCAGCATTTT | CASSLEGFSNQPQHF
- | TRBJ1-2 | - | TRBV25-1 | TGTGCCAGCAGTTTAAACATCAGGGGAGAAGGTGGCTACACCTTC | CASSLNIRGEGGYTF
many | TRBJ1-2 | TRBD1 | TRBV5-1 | TGCGCCAGCAGCCCGACAGGGAATCCCTATGGCTACACCTTC | CASSPTGNPYGYTF
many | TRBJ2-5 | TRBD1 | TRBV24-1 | TGTGCCACCAGTGACCCGGGACAGGGCGCGGTGGAGACCCAGTACTTC | CATSDPGQGAVETQYF
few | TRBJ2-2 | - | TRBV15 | TGTGCCACCAGCACCACCCCGGGCCTAACATCTCGGAAAGGGGAGCTGTTTTTT | CATSTTPGLTSRKGELFF
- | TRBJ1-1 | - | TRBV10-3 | TGTGCCATCAGTGATGGCGTCACTGGAGCTTTCTTT | CAISDGVTGAFF
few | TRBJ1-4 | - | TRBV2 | TGTGCCAGCAGTCCCCAGCGACCAGCAACTAATGAAAAACTGTTTTTT | CASSPQRPATNEKLFF
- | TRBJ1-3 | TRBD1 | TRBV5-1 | TGCGCCAGCAGCATACAGGGGGACGGAAACACCATATATTTT | CASSIQGDGNTIYF
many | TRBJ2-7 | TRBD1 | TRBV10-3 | TGTGCCATCAGTAATACCGGGACAGGGGCCTACGAGCAGTACTTC | CAISNTGTGAYEQYF
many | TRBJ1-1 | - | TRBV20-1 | TGCAGTGCTCCCAGGGGAAACACTGAAGCTTTCTTT | CSAPRGNTEAFF
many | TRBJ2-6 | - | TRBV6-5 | TGTGCCACCAAGCCTTCGGCCAACGTCCTGACTTTC | CATKPSANVLTF
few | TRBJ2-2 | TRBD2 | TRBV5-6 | TGTGCCAGCAGCCCGTATCTAGCGGGGGGCAACACCGGGGAGCTGTTTTTT | CASSPYLAGGNTGELFF
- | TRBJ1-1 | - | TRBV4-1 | TGCGCCAGCAGCCAAGATCCCGTGGGGAACACTGAAGCTTTCTTT | CASSQDPVGNTEAFF
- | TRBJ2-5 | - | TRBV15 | TGTGCCACCAGCAGGGGCAGGGGTAAAGAGACCCAGTACTTC | CATSRGRGKETQYF
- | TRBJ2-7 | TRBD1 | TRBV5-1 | TGCGCCAGCAGCTTGGGTCGGGACAGCTACTCCTACGAGCAGTACTTC | CASSLGRDSYSYEQYF
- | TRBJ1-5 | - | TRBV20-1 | TGCAGTGCTTTAGCGGGAGGCGGTCAGCCCCAGCATTTT | CSALAGGGQPQHF
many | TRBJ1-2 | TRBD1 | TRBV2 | TGTGCCGGAGGCGCCGGGACAGGGTGGTATGGCTACACCTTC | CAGGAGTGWYGYTF
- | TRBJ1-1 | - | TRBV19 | TGTGCCAGTAGTATAGAACGCCGACGGACGGCCCCGAACACTGAAGCTTTCTTT | CASSIERRRTAPNTEAFF
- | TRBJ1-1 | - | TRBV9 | TGTGCCAGCAGTTACCGCCCTGGAATGAACACTGAAGCTTTCTTT | CASSYRPGMNTEAFF
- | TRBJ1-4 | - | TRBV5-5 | TGTGCCAGCAGCTGGGGGGGGACATCGAATGAAAAACTGTTTTTT | CASSWGGTSNEKLFF
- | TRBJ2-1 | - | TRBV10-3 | TGTGCCATACTACAGAGCTCCTACAATGAGCAGTTCTTC | CAILQSSYNEQFF
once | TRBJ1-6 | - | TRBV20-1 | TGCAGTGCTACTAGCGGGGGGTCACCCCTCCACTTT | CSATSGGSPLHF
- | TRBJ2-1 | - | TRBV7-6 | TGTGCCAGCAGCTTGGGACGTTACAGCTCCTACAATGAGCAGTTCTTC | CASSLGRYSSYNEQFF
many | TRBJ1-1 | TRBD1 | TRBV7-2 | TGTGCCAGCAGCGTCCTACAGGGGAGGAACACTGAAGCTTTCTTT | CASSVLQGRNTEAFF
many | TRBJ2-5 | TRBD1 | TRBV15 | TGTGCCACCAGCAGATCCACCTTGGGACAGCAAGAGACCCAGTACTTC | CATSRSTLGQQETQYF
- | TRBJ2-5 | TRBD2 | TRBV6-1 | TGTGCCAGCAGTGAATGGGGGACTAGCGGGACTCAAGAGACCCAGTACTTC | CASSEWGTSGTQETQYF
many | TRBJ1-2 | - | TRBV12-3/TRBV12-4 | TGTGCCAGCAGTCGGGAACCTAACTATGGCTACACCTTC | CASSREPNYGYTF
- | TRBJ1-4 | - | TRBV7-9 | TGCGCCAGCAGCCAAGATCCGAGAGATAATGAAAAACTGTTTTTT | CASSQDPRDNEKLFF
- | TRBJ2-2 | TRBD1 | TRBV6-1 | TGTGCCGGACAGGGGAGGGACACCGGGGAGCTGTTTTTT | CAGQGRDTGELFF
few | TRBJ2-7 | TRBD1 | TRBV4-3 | TGCGCCAGCAGCCAAGACGGACAGGGGGCCTACGAGCAGTACTTC | CASSQDGQGAYEQYF
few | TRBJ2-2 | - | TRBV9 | TGTGCCAGCAGCCAGCCACGAGGGTCCGGGGAGCTGTTTTTT | CASSQPRGSGELFF
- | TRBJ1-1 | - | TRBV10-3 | TGTGCCACCAGTGCTAGAGACCACGGGATGAACACTGAAGCTTTCTTT | CATSARDHGMNTEAFF
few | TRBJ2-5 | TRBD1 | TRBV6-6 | TGTGCCAGCAGTGATAGGGACAGGGGGAAAGAGACCCAGTACTTC | CASSDRDRGKETQYF
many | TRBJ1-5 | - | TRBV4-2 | TGTGCCAGCAGCCAAGAACAGGGCTTCGGGCAGCCCCAGCATTTT | CASSQEQGFGQPQHF
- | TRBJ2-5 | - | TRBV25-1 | TGTGCCAGGGATGAGACCCAGTACTTC | CARDETQYF
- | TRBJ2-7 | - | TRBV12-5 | TGTGCTAGTGGTTTCGGACGGGACTACGAGCAGTACTTC | CASGFGRDYEQYF